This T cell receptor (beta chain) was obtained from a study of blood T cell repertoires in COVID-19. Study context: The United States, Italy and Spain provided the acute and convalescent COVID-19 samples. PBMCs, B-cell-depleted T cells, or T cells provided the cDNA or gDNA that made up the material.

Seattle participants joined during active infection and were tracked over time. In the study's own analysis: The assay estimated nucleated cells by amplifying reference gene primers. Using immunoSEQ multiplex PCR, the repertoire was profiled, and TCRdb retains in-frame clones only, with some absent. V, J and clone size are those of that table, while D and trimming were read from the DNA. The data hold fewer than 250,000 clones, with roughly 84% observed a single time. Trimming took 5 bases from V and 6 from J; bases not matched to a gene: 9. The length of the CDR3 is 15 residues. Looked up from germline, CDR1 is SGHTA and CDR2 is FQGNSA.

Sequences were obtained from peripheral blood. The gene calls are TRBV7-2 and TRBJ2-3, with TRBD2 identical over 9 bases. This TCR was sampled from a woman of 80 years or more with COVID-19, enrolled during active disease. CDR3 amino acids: CASSPFSGGMDTQYF. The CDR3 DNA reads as TGTGCCAGCAGCCCCTTTAGCGGGGGAATGGATACGCAGTATTTT.